Presented here are 20 T cell receptor beta chains from one specimen sequenced in a study of T cell repertoires in cytomegalovirus infection. TCRdb re-called the reads with MiXCR, one entry per CDR3 protein. The sample contains hundreds of thousands of distinct CDR3 sequences, approximately 24% of which appear only once. The sample was CD8+ T cells from PBMCs. The receptor source for this set is a human donor in good health (CMV status not recorded). Some clones in this sample may be carry-over from other donors' samples.

Remarks on this clonotype: This may be a read error: a much more frequent sequence differs by one nucleotide. The chain links TRBV7-8 to TRBJ1-1; D might be TRBD1 (5 bases). The CDR3 contains 16 residues. Germline V CDR1 and CDR2: SGHVS, FQNEAQ. Trimming shortened V by 5 bases and J by 6 bases, and 22 bases separated the two germline ends. CDR3 region: CASSRYLTGTGAEAFF. The DNA of the CDR3 is TGTGCCAGCAGCCGCTACCTTACCGGGACTGGGGCTGAAGCTTTCTTT. The full variable domain, its missing parts supplied by reference TRBV7-8 and TRBJ1-1, is GAGVSQSPRYKVAKRGQDVALRCDPISGHVSLFWYQQALGQGPEFLTYFQNEAQLDKSGLPSDRFFAERPEGSVSTLKIQRTQQEDSAVYLCASSRYLTGTGAEAFFGQGTRLTVV.

Concerning this clonotype: Germline and junction disagree at one end, which may indicate a read error. The chain recombines TRBV7-8 with TRBJ2-1, with D perhaps matching TRBD2 (6 bases). Germline lookup yields CDR1 SGHVS and CDR2 FQNEAQ. CDR3 length: 15 amino acids. CDR3 nucleotides: TGTGCCAGCAGTTCGGACGGGAGCTCCAACAATGAGCAGTTCTTC. Translated: CASSSDGSSNNEQFF.

The chain has TRBV7-3 and TRBJ2-1; no clear D. Trimming took 1 base from V and 8 from J, leaving 18 bases between them. The CDR3 sequence is 16 residues long. Germline loops: CDR1 SGHTA, CDR2 FQGTGA. CDR3 protein: CASSLRGGIRIDEQFF. The CDR3 coding sequence is TGTGCCAGCAGCTTAAGGGGTGGCATTCGGATCGATGAGCAGTTCTTC.

This chain joins TRBV12-5 and TRBJ1-2, with D tentatively TRBD1 (5 bases). The CDR3 totals 14 residues. Germline values: CDR1 LGHNT, CDR2 FRNRAP. V lost 1 base and J lost 7, with 13 bases in between. The CDR3, as DNA: TGTGCTAGTGGTTTGGGACAGCGGATGGGTGGCTACACCTTC. Encoded protein: CASGLGQRMGGYTF.

This clonotype was seen many times. The chain employs TRBV7-2 and TRBJ2-2, with TRBD1 matching 9 bases. With 1 base clipped from V and 3 bases from J, the junction kept 9 bases outside the gene matches. The CDR3 contains 18 residues. Per germline, CDR1 SGHTA and CDR2 FQGNSA. CDR3 DNA sequence: TGTGCCAGCAGCTTAGTTCTCGGCGGACAGGGGCACACCGGGGAGCTGTTTTTT. Protein sequence: CASSLVLGGQGHTGELFF. The full variable domain, rest sourced from reference TRBV7-2 and TRBJ2-2, is GAGVSQSPSNKVTEKGKDVELRCDPISGHTALYWYRQSLGQGLEFLIYFQGNSAPDKSGLPSDRFSAERTGGSVSTLTIQRTQQEDSAVYLCASSLVLGGQGHTGELFFGEGSRLTVL.

In the case of this clonotype: A much larger clone is a single base away; this may be a read error. The CDR3 DNA is TGTGCCAGCAGCCTAAGGAATAACAATGAGCAGTTCTTC. This translates into CASSLRNNNEQFF. This chain uses TRBV7-8 with TRBJ2-1; no clear D. The CDR3 is made up of 13 amino acids. In germline, CDR1 is SGHVS, CDR2 FQNEAQ. The V and J ends lost 5 bases and 5 bases respectively, with 10 bases between them. The full variable domain, in which reference TRBV7-8 and TRBJ2-1 provide the parts outside the CDR3, is GAGVSQSPRYKVAKRGQDVALRCDPISGHVSLFWYQQALGQGPEFLTYFQNEAQLDKSGLPSDRFFAERPEGSVSTLKIQRTQQEDSAVYLCASSLRNNNEQFFGPGTRLTVL.

This chain's CDR3 is CASSLVNGALEEQYV. The CDR3 region has the DNA TGTGCCAGCAGCCTGGTGAATGGGGCCCTCGAGGAGCAGTACGTC. V usage is TRBV5-6 and J usage is TRBJ2-7; tentatively, D is TRBD1 (5 bases). V lost 4 bases to trimming and J lost 7 bases, with 21 bases between them. The CDR3 has 15 amino acids. Germline V gene sequence: CDR1 SGHDT, CDR2 YYEEEE.

In this sample, this clonotype turned up a few times. The rearrangement links TRBV10-3 to TRBJ2-7; 10 bases match TRBD1. V shed 0 bases and J 3 bases; nucleotides not matched to a gene: 2. Germline assignment: CDR1 ENHRY and CDR2 SYGVKD. The CDR3 length is 15 residues. CDR3 coding DNA: TGTGCCATCAGTGAGTCGGGGGACAGGGGCTACGAGCAGTACGTC. Protein product: CAISESGDRGYEQYV.

This chain links TRBV20-1 with TRBJ2-4; TRBD1 is a possible D gene (5 bases). Germline-derived CDR1 and CDR2 are DFQATT and SNEGSKA (reference sequence). V gave up 1 base and J gave up 5 bases, with 9 bases separating them. The CDR3 is made up of 13 amino acids. CDR3 residues: CSARALTENIQYF. Written as DNA, the CDR3 is TGCAGTGCTAGAGCTCTGACAGAAAACATTCAGTACTTC.

This clonotype has just a few counts. V and J are TRBV6-2 or TRBV6-3 and TRBJ1-5; 7 bases line up with TRBD1. V trimming: 6 bases; J trimming: 2 bases; junction bases outside the gene matches: 10. CDR1 and CDR2 (germline): MNHEY, SVGEGT. The CDR3 length is 16 residues. Here the CDR3 DNA reads TGTGCCAGCAGAGCCAGTCGGACAGGAGGCAATCAGCCCCAGCATTTT. Its translation: CASRASRTGGNQPQHF.

Concerning this clonotype: A read error may explain this, as a much larger clone is one base away. CDR3 sequence (DNA): TGTGACAGCAGGAGACAGGGTGCCTACAATGAGCAGTTCTTC. Protein: CDSRRQGAYNEQFF. V gene TRBV7-9 combines with J gene TRBJ2-1; 7 bases are shared with TRBD1. CDR1 and CDR2 (germline): SEHNR, FQNEAQ (reference sequence). The CDR3 contains 14 residues.

In this sample, this clonotype turned up a few times. V usage is TRBV7-9 and J usage is TRBJ2-3, with D possibly called TRBD1 or TRBD2 (5 bases each). Germline CDR1 SEHNR, CDR2 FQNEAQ (reference sequence). Trimming removed 3 bases at V and 0 bases at J, with 22 bases between. This CDR3 contains 19 residues. CDR3 sequence reads: CASSLPFSGTERSTDTQYF. The CDR3, as DNA: TGTGCCAGCAGCTTGCCTTTCTCCGGGACGGAGCGGAGCACAGATACGCAGTATTTT.

Here the CDR3 DNA reads TGTGCCAGCAGACTGCATGAGCTAATGAACACTGAAGCTTTCTTT. This codes for CASRLHELMNTEAFF. The chain has TRBV6-2 or TRBV6-3 and TRBJ1-1; D ambiguous. CDR1 is MNHEY and CDR2 is SVGEGT in the germline V gene. V was cut by 6 bases and J by 0 bases, with 14 bases left in between. The CDR3 loop spans 15 amino acids.

This clonotype showed up just a few times. The chain employs TRBV11-1 and TRBJ2-7; D not certain. This CDR3 is 13 amino acids long. The V gene's germline CDR1 is SGHAT and CDR2 FQDESV (reference sequence). V shed 2 bases and J shed 5 bases, with 10 bases lying between them. CDR3: CASSLTDGHEQYF. The CDR3 DNA is TGTGCCAGCAGCTTAACTGATGGGCACGAGCAGTACTTC.

The chain combines TRBV2 with TRBJ2-7, with D possibly TRBD2 on 5 matching bases. Germline CDR1 is SNHLY and CDR2 is FYNNEI. V was cut by 7 bases and J by 2 bases, with 18 bases left in between. The length of the CDR3 is 15 residues. The CDR3 bases are TGTGCCAGCAACGGAGGACTGGAGAATCCCTACGAGCAGTACTTC. Protein product: CASNGGLENPYEQYF. Full variable domain (missing parts from reference TRBV2 and TRBJ2-7): EPEVTQTPSHQVTQMGQEVILRCVPISNHLYFYWYRQILGQKVEFLVSFYNNEISEKSEIFDDQFSVERPDGSNFTLKIRSTKLEDSAMYFCASNGGLENPYEQYFGPGTRLTVT.

J is TRBJ2-1 and V is TRBV14; TRBD1 matches 10 bases. V shed 4 bases and J 5 bases; nucleotides not matched to a gene: 8. There are 16 residues in the CDR3. Germline V gene sequence: CDR1 SGHDN, CDR2 FVKESK. As DNA, the CDR3 is TGTGCCAGCAGCCCCTCGGACAGGGGGTTCGACAATGAGCAGTTCTTC. This translates into CASSPSDRGFDNEQFF.

This clonotype was seen ten or more times. The chain carries TRBV2 and TRBJ2-3; 11 nucleotides align to TRBD1. The CDR3 is 16 amino acids. Germline values: CDR1 SNHLY, CDR2 FYNNEI. The junction had 6 bases not matched to a gene; V was cut back by 2 bases and J by 5 bases. CDR3 nucleotides: TGTGCCAGCAGTGAAATGGACAGGGGGCTTGGAGATACGCAGTATTTT. It codes for CASSEMDRGLGDTQYF.

The V gene is TRBV12-3 or TRBV12-4, the J gene TRBJ2-1; 7 bases agree with TRBD1. J lost 4 bases, V lost 7 bases, and 10 bases had no gene match. CDR3 length equals 15 residues. Here the CDR3 DNA reads TGTGCCAGCACGAGTTCCAGGGGGTTTTACAATGAGCAGTTCTTC. As protein: CASTSSRGFYNEQFF.

This clonotype showed up just once. This chain uses TRBV6-8 with TRBJ2-5; TRBD1 matches at 8 bases. In germline, CDR1 is MNHGY, CDR2 SAAAGT. The J segment lost 5 bases and the V segment lost 6 bases, leaving 8 bases of the junction unmatched. This CDR3 region has 14 residues. The CDR3 here is CASSSDRGDETQYF. CDR3 DNA sequence: TGTGCCAGCAGCTCCGACAGGGGAGATGAGACCCAGTACTTC.

Comments on this clonotype: This may arise from a read error, as a much more abundant clone is one base away. The rearrangement links TRBV7-9 to TRBJ1-1; 8 bases agree with TRBD1. The CDR3 totals 12 residues. Germline-derived CDR1 and CDR2 are SEHNR and FQNEAQ (reference sequence). The CDR3 reads CVGDRGNTEAFF. The CDR3 DNA is TGTGTCGGCGACAGGGGGAACACTGAAGCTTTCTTT.